The 25 T cell receptor beta chains in this list originate from one sample, sequenced in a study of blood T cell repertoires in COVID-19. TCRdb keeps only in-frame clones here, not all; method: immunoSEQ multiplex PCR. The table lists some 97,000 clones, 90% of them singletons. The source material was peripheral blood. The receptors come from a man between 45 and 60 years old with acute or convalescent COVID-19.

V and J are TRBV6-1 and TRBJ1-4; tentatively, D is TRBD1 (6 bases). V gave up 8 bases and J gave up 6 bases, with 13 bases separating them. The germline V gene has CDR1 MNHNS and CDR2 SASEGT. This CDR3 is 13 amino acids long. CDR3 DNA sequence: TGTGCCAGCGCTACCCGGACAGATGAAAAACTGTTTTTT. Its protein is CASATRTDEKLFF.

The rearrangement joins TRBV7-6 to TRBJ2-3; the D gene is possibly TRBD1 (5 bases). The CDR3 extends over 13 amino acids. The germline V gene has CDR1 SGHVS and CDR2 FNYEAQ. Between the trimmed V and J ends, which lost 4 bases and 4 bases, there was a span of 9 bases. The DNA for the CDR3 is TGTGCCAGCAGCTCCAGGGTCGCAGATACGCAGTATTTT. This codes for CASSSRVADTQYF.

This clone has a handful of counts. This chain connects TRBV12-5 to TRBJ1-3, with 7 bases matching TRBD1. The CDR3 totals 16 residues. Germline CDR1 is LGHNT and CDR2 is FRNRAP. Trimming took 1 base from V and 0 from J; bases not matched to a gene: 3. CDR3 sequence (DNA): TGTGCTAGTGGTTTGGGGACAGGCCGCTCTGGAAACACCATATATTTT. The encoded protein is CASGLGTGRSGNTIYF. The variable domain in full, completed from reference TRBV12-5 and TRBJ1-3, reads DARVTQTPRHKVTEMGQEVTMRCQPILGHNTVFWYRQTMMQGLELLAYFRNRAPLDDSGMPKDRFSAEMPDATLATLKIQPSEPRDSAVYFCASGLGTGRSGNTIYFGEGSWLTVV.

This clone was counted between two and nine times. This chain links TRBV5-5 with TRBJ2-2, with D tentatively TRBD2 (6 bases). CDR3 length: 16 amino acids. Germline CDR1 is SGHKS and CDR2 is YYEKEE (reference sequence). The V gene lost 4 bases and the J gene lost 0 bases, with 13 bases spanning the gap. In DNA form, the CDR3 reads TGTGCCAGCAGCCCCGCCGGGACTGCGAACACCGGGGAGCTGTTTTTT. Translated, it gives CASSPAGTANTGELFF.

This rearrangement joins TRBV5-4 to TRBJ2-1; D possibly corresponds to TRBD1 (6 bases). Trimming took off 3 bases at V and 6 bases at J, with 16 bases between the two ends. Germline V gene data show CDR1 as SGHNT and CDR2 as YYREEE (reference sequence). CDR3 length: 15 residues. This CDR3 reads CASSSWGQGPNEQFF. CDR3 nucleotide sequence: TGTGCCAGCAGCTCTTGGGGGCAGGGGCCCAATGAGCAGTTCTTC.

The CDR3: CASSQVGQGHSPLHF. The CDR3 region has the DNA TGCGCCAGCAGCCAAGTGGGACAGGGACATTCACCCCTCCACTTT. The chain uses TRBV4-1 and TRBJ1-6, with 9 bases fitting TRBD1. The CDR3 runs to 15 residues. Per the germline V gene, CDR1 is MGHRA and CDR2 is YSYEKL. The junction had 3 bases not matched to a gene; V was cut back by 1 base and J by 8 bases.

The V and J genes are TRBV6-2 or TRBV6-3 and TRBJ2-7; D remains unclear. Trimming removed 1 base from V and 5 bases from J, with 3 bases in between. The germline V gene encodes CDR1 MNHEY and CDR2 SVGEGT. The CDR3 extends over 11 amino acids. CDR3 protein: CASSYFNEQYF. The CDR3 coding sequence is TGTGCCAGCAGTTACTTCAACGAGCAGTACTTC.

The chain joins TRBV4-1 to TRBJ1-5; 7 bases fit TRBD1. This CDR3 is built from 16 residues. V lost 2 bases and J lost 4; bases outside the gene matches: 8. Germline values: CDR1 MGHRA, CDR2 YSYEKL. CDR3 residues: CASSQPTQGRNQPQHF. CDR3 nucleotide sequence: TGCGCCAGCAGCCAACCCACACAGGGGAGGAATCAGCCCCAGCATTTT.

This rearrangement joins TRBV9 to TRBJ2-1; 10 nucleotides agree with TRBD1. Looked up from germline, CDR1 is SGDLS and CDR2 is YYNGEE. The CDR3 covers 15 residues. The trim removed 4 bases at V and 5 bases at J, leaving 6 bases unmatched. The CDR3 DNA follows: TGTGCCAGCAGCCCCTCGGACAGGGGGGACAATGAGCAGTTCTTC. Protein: CASSPSDRGDNEQFF.

This clone was seen more than once but under ten times. This chain connects TRBV4-3 to TRBJ2-5; weak D call: TRBD1 (5 bases). The V end was cut by 0 bases, the J end by 4 bases, with 9 bases between. This CDR3 is 14 amino acids long. Germline assignment: CDR1 LGHNA and CDR2 YSLEER. CDR3 region: CASSQDPGRETQYF. The CDR3 nucleotides read TGCGCCAGCAGCCAAGATCCAGGGCGAGAGACCCAGTACTTC.

The chain links TRBV15 to TRBJ2-5; 12 bases line up with TRBD2. The J segment lost 4 bases and the V segment lost 0 bases, leaving 0 bases of the junction unmatched. This CDR3 contains 15 residues. Germline CDR1 reads LNHNV; CDR2 reads YYDKDF (reference sequence). The CDR3 loop is CATSREGLAGETQYF. The DNA for the CDR3 is TGTGCCACCAGCAGAGAGGGACTAGCGGGAGAGACCCAGTACTTC.

The gene calls are TRBV7-2 and TRBJ2-3; D call uncertain. Trimming pared 1 base from V and 2 bases from J, leaving 7 bases between. This CDR3 region has 14 residues. In germline, CDR1 is SGHTA, CDR2 FQGNSA. CDR3 DNA: TGTGCCAGCAGCTTAGACAGCCACACAGATACGCAGTATTTT. It is translated as CASSLDSHTDTQYF.

This clone was seen once. This chain connects TRBV5-1 to TRBJ2-2, with 11 bases lining up with TRBD2. The CDR3 length is 16 residues. Germline-derived CDR1 and CDR2 are SGHRS and YFSETQ. Losses at the gene ends were 0 bases for V and 5 bases for J; bases not matched to a gene: 3. CDR3: CASSLAPSGGTGELFF. The CDR3, as DNA: TGCGCCAGCAGCTTGGCCCCTAGCGGGGGGACCGGGGAGCTGTTTTTT.

This chain links TRBV7-2 with TRBJ2-3; the match to TRBD1 covers 8 bases. The CDR3 has 15 amino acids. Unmatched junction bases numbered 7, after V lost 5 bases and J lost 3 bases. Germline V gene lookup returns CDR1 SGHTA and CDR2 FQGNSA. CDR3 sequence: CASSPDRGYTDTQYF. In DNA, the CDR3 is TGTGCCAGCAGCCCTGACAGGGGTTATACAGATACGCAGTATTTT.

V and J are TRBV11-3 and TRBJ2-1; 10 nucleotides line up with TRBD2. The trim removed 2 bases at V and 1 base at J, leaving 11 bases unmatched. The CDR3 is 19 residues long. Per the germline V gene, CDR1 is SGHNT and CDR2 is YENEEA. Written as DNA, the CDR3 is TGTGCCAGCAGCTTACTACCCGGACTAGCGGTGTTTTCCTACAATGAGCAGTTCTTC. It is translated as CASSLLPGLAVFSYNEQFF.

The chain employs TRBV4-1 and TRBJ1-2; tentatively, D is TRBD1 (5 bases). This CDR3 has 14 residues. Germline V gene lookup returns CDR1 MGHRA and CDR2 YSYEKL. Trimming took 3 bases from V and 4 from J, leaving 12 bases between them. The chain's CDR3 is CASSQNVGGYGYTF. Here the CDR3 DNA reads TGCGCCAGCAGCCAGAACGTGGGGGGCTATGGCTACACCTTC.

The genes are TRBV3-1 (or the pseudogene TRBV3-2) and TRBJ1-6, with D possibly being TRBD1 (5 bases). From germline, CDR1 is LGHDT and CDR2 YNNKEL (reference sequence). Trimming took off 4 bases at V and 0 bases at J, with 10 bases between the two ends. The CDR3 length is 16 residues. This CDR3 is CASSPGLGSYNSPLHF. The DNA for the CDR3 is TGTGCCAGCAGCCCGGGACTGGGCTCCTATAATTCACCCCTCCACTTT.

The chain recombines TRBV5-4 with TRBJ2-5, with 7 bases fitting TRBD1. Per the germline V gene, CDR1 is SGHNT and CDR2 is YYREEE (reference sequence). This CDR3 has 16 amino acids. J lost 2 bases, V lost 0 bases, and 7 bases had no gene match. The CDR3 region has the DNA TGTGCCAGCAGCTTGGGGTTGGCCAGGGGGCAAGAGACCCAGTACTTC. Residues: CASSLGLARGQETQYF.

The chain employs TRBV6-5 and TRBJ2-7, with 8 positions matching TRBD1. CDR3 length: 13 residues. The V gene end was trimmed by 5 bases and the J gene end by 3 bases; junction bases not matched to a gene: 3. Germline assignment: CDR1 MNHEY and CDR2 SVGAGI. CDR3 nucleotide sequence: TGTGCCAGCAGTCGGGACAGGCACTACGAGCAGTACTTC. The encoded protein is CASSRDRHYEQYF.

V gene TRBV29-1 combines with J gene TRBJ2-7; TRBD2 aligns across 8 bases. The CDR3 extends over 12 amino acids. The junction had 4 bases not matched to a gene; V was cut back by 5 bases and J by 4 bases. In germline, CDR1 is SQVTM, CDR2 ANQGSEA. This CDR3 reads CSVRAGVYEQYF. CDR3 sequence (DNA): TGCAGCGTTCGAGCGGGAGTTTACGAGCAGTACTTC.

For the CDR3, the DNA is TGTGCCATCAGTGAGTCATCGCAGGGAAGTCAGCCCCAGCATTTT. Protein sequence: CAISESSQGSQPQHF. This chain uses TRBV10-3 with TRBJ1-5; the D gene is possibly TRBD1 (5 bases). There are 15 residues in the CDR3. V was pared by 0 bases and J by 6 bases, with 12 bases between. Germline CDR1 is ENHRY and CDR2 is SYGVKD.

The chain combines TRBV18 with TRBJ2-3; TRBD2 agrees at 11 bases. The CDR3 is 14 residues long. The V gene end was trimmed by 5 bases and the J gene end by 6 bases; junction bases not matched to a gene: 4. Germline CDR1 KGHSH, CDR2 LQKENI. CDR3 bases: TGTGCCAGCTCAATACTAGCGGGAGAGGATACGCAGTATTTT. This sequence encodes CASSILAGEDTQYF.

This chain connects TRBV7-2 to TRBJ2-7; the match to TRBD2 covers 14 bases. The V gene end was trimmed by 0 bases and the J gene end by 4 bases; junction bases not matched to a gene: 5. Germline V gene lookup returns CDR1 SGHTA and CDR2 FQGNSA. The CDR3 covers 17 residues. The CDR3 is CASSLAAGLAGVYEQYF. The CDR3, as DNA: TGTGCCAGCAGCTTAGCCGCGGGACTAGCGGGAGTTTACGAGCAGTACTTC.

The V call is TRBV11-2, the J call TRBJ1-5, with 10 bases matching TRBD1. V was pared by 1 base and J by 7 bases, with 1 base of the junction left unmatched. The CDR3 covers 14 residues. Germline values: CDR1 SGHAT, CDR2 FQNNGV. The CDR3 nucleotides are TGTGCCAGCAGCTTAGGGACAGGGGGGCAGCCCCAGCATTTT. Its translation: CASSLGTGGQPQHF.

The rearrangement joins TRBV11-2 to TRBJ2-4; 10 positions match TRBD2. CDR1 SGHAT and CDR2 FQNNGV come from the germline V gene. The CDR3 spans 17 residues. J lost 0 bases, V lost 5 bases, and 7 bases had no gene match. The CDR3 DNA follows: TGTGCCAGCAGCACCTCTCGGACTAGCGGAGCCAAAAACATTCAGTACTTC. Residues: CASSTSRTSGAKNIQYF.